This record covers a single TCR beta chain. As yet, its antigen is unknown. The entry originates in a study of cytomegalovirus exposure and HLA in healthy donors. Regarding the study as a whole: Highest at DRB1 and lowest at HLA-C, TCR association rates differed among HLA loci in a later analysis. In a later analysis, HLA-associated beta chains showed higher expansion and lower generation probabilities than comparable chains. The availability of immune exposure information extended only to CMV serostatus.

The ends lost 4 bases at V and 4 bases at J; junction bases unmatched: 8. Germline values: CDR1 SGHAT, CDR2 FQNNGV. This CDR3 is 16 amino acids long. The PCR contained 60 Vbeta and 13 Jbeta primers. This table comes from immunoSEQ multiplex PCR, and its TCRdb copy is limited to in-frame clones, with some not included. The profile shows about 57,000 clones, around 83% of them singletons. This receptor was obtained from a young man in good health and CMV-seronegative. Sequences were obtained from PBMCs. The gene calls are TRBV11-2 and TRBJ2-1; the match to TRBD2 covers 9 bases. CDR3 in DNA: TGTGCCAGCAGCTCGACGACTAGCGGTGATTACAATGAGCAGTTCTTC. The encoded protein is CASSSTTSGDYNEQFF.